This T cell receptor beta chain was identified during a study of blood T cell repertoires in COVID-19. About the study: COVID-19 samples collected from the United States, Italy and Spain covered acute and convalescent phases. T cells, B-cell-depleted T cells, or PBMCs provided the cDNA or gDNA that served as material.

Of note for this clone: The sample has other DNA sequences that encode this CDR3 too.

As originally analysed: Reference gene primer amplification gave nucleated cell count estimates. TCRdb's table, derived via immunoSEQ multiplex PCR, lists solely in-frame clones and lacks some. The V and J calls and clone size are taken from that table; D and trimming were inferred from the DNA. This sample carries some 200,000 clones, about 80% of them seen once, and the ten largest clones take under 3%. The CDR3 loop spans 16 amino acids. CDR1 and CDR2 (germline): SEHNR, FQNEAQ (reference sequence). Trimming removed 3 bases from V and 3 bases from J; junction bases left unmatched: 4. This clonotype originated in a human donor with acute or convalescent COVID-19. The donor label of this sample is uncertain. This chain uses TRBV7-9 with TRBJ2-2, with 10 positions matching TRBD2. The sequencing input was peripheral blood. The CDR3 DNA sequence: TGTGCCAGCAGCTTCTCAAGCGGGAGGGACACCGGGGAGCTGTTTTTT. Protein product: CASSFSSGRDTGELFF.